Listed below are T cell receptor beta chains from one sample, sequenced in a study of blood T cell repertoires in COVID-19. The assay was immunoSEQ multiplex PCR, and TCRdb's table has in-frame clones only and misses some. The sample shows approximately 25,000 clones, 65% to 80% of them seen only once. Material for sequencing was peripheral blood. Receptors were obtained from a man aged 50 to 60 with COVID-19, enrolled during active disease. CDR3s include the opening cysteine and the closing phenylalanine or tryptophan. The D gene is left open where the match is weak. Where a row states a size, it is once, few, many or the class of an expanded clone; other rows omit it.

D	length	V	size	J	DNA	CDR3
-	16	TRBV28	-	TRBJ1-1	TGTGCCAGCAGCCGCAAACGGCGGTACATGAACACTGAAGCTTTCTTT	CASSRKRRYMNTEAFF
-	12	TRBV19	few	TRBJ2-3	TGTGCCAGTAGTGAGGGGGCAGATACGCAGTATTTT	CASSEGADTQYF
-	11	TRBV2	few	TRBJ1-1	TGTGCCAGCACCCTTCAACTTGAAGCTTTCTTT	CASTLQLEAFF
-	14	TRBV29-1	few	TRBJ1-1	TGCAGCGTTGGGAAGGCCTCAGGAGGGACTGAAGCTTTCTTT	CSVGKASGGTEAFF
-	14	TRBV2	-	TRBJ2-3	TGTGCCAGCAGTGAGCGGGCAGACACAGATACGCAGTATTTT	CASSERADTDTQYF
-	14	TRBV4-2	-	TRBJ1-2	TGTGCCAGCAATTTCGGGGCAGGGGACCATGGCTACACCTTC	CASNFGAGDHGYTF
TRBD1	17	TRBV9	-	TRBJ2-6	TGTGCCAGCAGCACGGCCGGGACAGGGAATGGGGCCAACGTCCTGACTTTC	CASSTAGTGNGANVLTF
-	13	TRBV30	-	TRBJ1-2	TGTGCCTGGGAAAGGTCAGGGGTTTATGGCTACACCTTC	CAWERSGVYGYTF
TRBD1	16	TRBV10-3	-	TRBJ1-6	TGTGCCATCAGTGAGCCACGGACAGGGGGCGTCTCACCCCTCCACTTT	CAISEPRTGGVSPLHF
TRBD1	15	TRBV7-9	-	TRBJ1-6	TGTGCCAGCAGCTCCAACAGGGGCGGCGGTTCACCCCTCCACTTT	CASSSNRGGGSPLHF
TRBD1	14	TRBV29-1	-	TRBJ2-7	TGCAGCGTTGAGGGGGGACAGGGGACCTACGAGCAGTACTTC	CSVEGGQGTYEQYF
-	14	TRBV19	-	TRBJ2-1	TGTGCCAGTAGTATACCCCTAGCTTGGGATGAGCAGTTCTTC	CASSIPLAWDEQFF
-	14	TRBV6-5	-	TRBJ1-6	TGTGCCAGCAAGGCATCAGCGAGTAATTCACCCCTCCACTTT	CASKASASNSPLHF
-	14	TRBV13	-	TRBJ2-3	TGTGCCAGCAGCCCCAGACTAGGTACAGATACGCAGTATTTT	CASSPRLGTDTQYF
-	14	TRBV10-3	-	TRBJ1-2	TGTGCCATCAGTGACCTTGGACAGCTCTATGGCTACACCTTC	CAISDLGQLYGYTF
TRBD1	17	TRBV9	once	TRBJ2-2	TGTGCCAGCAGCCCCCACTCAGGACAGGATCGCAGCGGGGAGCTGTTTTTT	CASSPHSGQDRSGELFF
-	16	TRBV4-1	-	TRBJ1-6	TGCGCCAGCAGCTCAGGCTTTCCAGTTTCTAATTCACCCCTCCACTTT	CASSSGFPVSNSPLHF
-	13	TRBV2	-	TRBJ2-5	TGTGCCAGCAGCTCCGGGTCCCAAGAGACCCAGTACTTC	CASSSGSQETQYF
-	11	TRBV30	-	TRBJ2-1	TGTGCCTGGATACGGTACAATGAGCAGTTCTTC	CAWIRYNEQFF
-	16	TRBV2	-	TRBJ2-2	TGTGCCAGCAGTGAGCGGCAGGGAGGCGACACCGGGGAGCTGTTTTTT	CASSERQGGDTGELFF
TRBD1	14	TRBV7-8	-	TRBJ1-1	TGTGCCAGCAGCTTACACAGGGGGGACACTGAAGCTTTCTTT	CASSLHRGDTEAFF
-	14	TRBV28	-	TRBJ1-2	TGTGCCAGCAGTTCCAGGGTGGCTGTTTATGGCTACACCTTC	CASSSRVAVYGYTF
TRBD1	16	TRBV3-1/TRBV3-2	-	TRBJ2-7	TGTGCCAGCAGCCAAGCGCAGGGGGCAGGGAGATACGAGCAGTACTTC	CASSQAQGAGRYEQYF
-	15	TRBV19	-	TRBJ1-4	TGTGCCAGTAGTATCTTGGGGCCCTCTAATGAAAAACTGTTTTTT	CASSILGPSNEKLFF
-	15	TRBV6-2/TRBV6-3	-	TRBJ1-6	TGTGCCAGCAGTATGGGCGGGGCGACCGGTTCACCCCTCCACTTT	CASSMGGATGSPLHF
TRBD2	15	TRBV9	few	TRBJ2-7	TGTGCCAGCAGCCTCGGACTAGCGGGGGCCTACGAGCAGTACTTC	CASSLGLAGAYEQYF
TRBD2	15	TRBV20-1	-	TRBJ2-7	TGCAGTGCTAGTTACACCGGGGGAGGGGCCTACGAGCAGTACTTC	CSASYTGGGAYEQYF
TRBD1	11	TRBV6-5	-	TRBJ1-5	TGTGCCAGCAGGCAGGACAGGTCGGAGCATTTT	CASRQDRSEHF
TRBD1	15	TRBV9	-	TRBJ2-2	TGTGCCAGCGGGTACAGGGGCGCAGATACCGGGGAGCTGTTTTTT	CASGYRGADTGELFF